Presented here are 3 T cell receptor beta chains from one specimen sequenced in a study of HIV-infected patients and healthy controls. Around 530 ng RNA was reverse transcribed with alpha and beta constant-region primers. Separate chain-specific third strand synthesis with multiplexing indices produced the alpha and beta libraries. TCRdb reprocessed the 5' RACE reads with MiXCR, giving one entry per CDR3 protein. The sample has over 15,000 distinct CDR3 sequences; around 6.7% are singletons. No cell fractionation was done, so the repertoire covers all unsorted peripheral blood T cells. Sequenced: blood. The receptors shown here come from an adult in good health.

This clonotype was observed at least ten times. This chain links TRBV20-1 with TRBJ2-3, with TRBD2 matching 10 bases. The J segment lost 1 base and the V segment lost 5 bases, leaving 3 bases of the junction unmatched. CDR1 is DFQATT, CDR2 SNEGSKA, per germline (reference sequence). The CDR3 runs 14 residues. The DNA of the CDR3 is TGCAGTGCTTGGACTAGCGGTCGCACAGATACGCAGTATTTT. As protein: CSAWTSGRTDTQYF.

This clonotype was counted at least ten times. The chain carries TRBV29-1 and TRBJ1-3; D unclear. Trimming shortened V by 6 bases and J by 7 bases, and 22 bases separated the two germline ends. This CDR3 is built from 15 residues. Germline CDR1 SQVTM, CDR2 ANQGSEA. The CDR3 is CSVRATRGGDNTIYF. CDR3 coding DNA: TGCAGCGTGAGGGCTACAAGAGGTGGTGACAACACCATATATTTT. Filled out from reference TRBV29-1 and TRBJ1-3, the complete variable domain reads SAVISQKPSRDICQRGTSLTIQCQVDSQVTMMFWYRQQPGQSLTLIATANQGSEATYESGFVIDKFPISRPNLTFSTLTVSNMSPEDSSIYLCSVRATRGGDNTIYFGEGSWLTVV.

The V gene is TRBV20-1, the J gene TRBJ2-1; D not resolved. The length of the CDR3 is 17 residues. Trimming stripped 0 bases from V and 1 base from J, with 16 bases between. The germline V gene has CDR1 DFQATT and CDR2 SNEGSKA (reference sequence). Here the CDR3 reads CSARDELGLFSYNEQFF. In nucleotides, the CDR3 is TGCAGTGCTAGAGACGAGTTAGGGCTCTTTTCCTACAATGAGCAGTTCTTC.